Sequencing of this T cell receptor (beta chain) was carried out in a study of blood T cell repertoires in COVID-19. Study-level information: The United States, Italy and Spain provided the acute and convalescent COVID-19 samples.

In the source study's methods: Estimation of nucleated cell counts relied on the amplification of reference gene primers. Generated by immunoSEQ multiplex PCR, the TCRdb table keeps only in-frame clones and is missing some. V, J and clone size are those of that table, while D and trimming were read from the DNA. This sample has hundreds of thousands of clones, with under 90% found just once. The CDR3 is 12 residues long. Germline V gene lookup returns CDR1 KGHDR and CDR2 SFDVKD. The V gene lost 4 bases and the J gene lost 5 bases, with 7 bases spanning the gap. The source is a woman of 80 years or more with active or convalescent COVID-19. The gene calls are TRBV24-1 and TRBJ2-5; D not certain. The sequencing sample was made of peripheral blood. The chain's CDR3 is CATSDGMETQYF. Here the CDR3 DNA reads TGTGCCACCAGTGACGGTATGGAGACCCAGTACTTC.